The 18 T cell receptor beta chains below all came from one sample that was sequenced in a study of cytomegalovirus exposure and HLA in healthy donors. Primers: 60 Vbeta forward and 13 Jbeta reverse. Produced via immunoSEQ multiplex PCR; TCRdb's table is partial and in-frame only. The table has roughly 130,000 clones, more than 60% seen once. Input material: PBMCs. These receptor sequences come from a male donor in good health and CMV-seronegative.

As regards this clone: The junction and the germline gene differ at one end; a read error may be behind it. The identical CDR3 is also encoded by other nucleotide sequences in the sample. The chain links TRBV5-1 to TRBJ1-3, with TRBD1 matching over 12 bases. The CDR3 extends over 17 amino acids. CDR1 is SGHRS and CDR2 is YFSETQ in the germline V gene. Here the CDR3 DNA reads TGCGCCAGCAGCTTACCCGGGACAGGGGGCGATCGGAACACCATATATTTC. Residues: CASSLPGTGGDRNTIYF.

The rearrangement joins TRBV5-6 to TRBJ1-4; tentatively, D is TRBD1 (5 bases). CDR1 is SGHDT, CDR2 YYEEEE, per germline. V was pared by 4 bases and J by 0 bases, with 13 bases between. The CDR3 loop spans 16 amino acids. This CDR3 reads CASSRRQGATNEKLFF. The CDR3 nucleotides read TGTGCCAGCAGCCGAAGACAAGGGGCAACTAATGAAAAACTGTTTTTT. Complete variable domain (other parts from reference TRBV5-6 and TRBJ1-4): DAGVTQSPTHLIKTRGQQVTLRCSPKSGHDTVSWYQQALGQGPQFIFQYYEEEERQRGNFPDRFSGHQFPNYSSELNVNALLLGDSALYLCASSRRQGATNEKLFFGSGTQLSVL.

This clone was detected only a few times. This chain's CDR3 is CASRELYGGAFNEQFF. As DNA, the CDR3 is TGTGCCAGTAGGGAATTGTACGGGGGGGCTTTCAATGAGCAGTTCTTC. J is TRBJ2-1 and V is TRBV19; the match to TRBD2 covers 8 bases. Germline trimming cut 6 bases from V and 6 bases from J; bases unmatched to any gene: 13. The CDR3 totals 16 residues. The germline V gene encodes CDR1 LNHDA and CDR2 SQIVND (reference sequence).

This chain joins TRBV9 and TRBJ1-2, with TRBD1 as a possible D gene (6 bases). Trimming pared 3 bases from V and 0 bases from J, leaving 12 bases between. This CDR3 is built from 15 residues. Germline-derived CDR1 and CDR2 are SGDLS and YYNGEE. CDR3: CASSAGEGANYGYTF. For the CDR3, the DNA is TGTGCCAGCAGCGCCGGGGAGGGGGCTAACTATGGCTACACCTTC.

The chain recombines TRBV6-5 with TRBJ2-7; 9 bases are shared with TRBD1. J gave up 6 bases and V 5 bases, and 11 bases lay outside the gene matches. The germline V gene encodes CDR1 MNHEY and CDR2 SVGAGI. This CDR3 has 15 amino acids. CDR3 in amino acids: CASSALWTGASEQYF. The CDR3 coding sequence is TGTGCCAGCAGTGCGCTTTGGACAGGGGCCTCCGAGCAGTACTTC.

The table lists this clone with a few counts. This chain links TRBV28 with TRBJ2-7; 7 bases agree with TRBD1. From germline, CDR1 is MDHEN and CDR2 SYDVKM. The CDR3 totals 17 residues. The V gene end was trimmed by 7 bases and the J gene end by 3 bases; junction bases not matched to a gene: 18. CDR3 nucleotides: TGTGCCAGCACTCGGGACAGTGGCGCCGAGGTGGACTACGAGCAGTACTTC. Its translation: CASTRDSGAEVDYEQYF.

The chain is built from TRBV11-2 and TRBJ2-2; D is unresolved. CDR1 and CDR2 (germline): SGHAT, FQNNGV. This CDR3 has 13 residues. Between the trimmed V and J ends, which lost 5 bases and 5 bases, there was a span of 9 bases. CDR3 sequence: CASSPDTTGELFF. DNA for the CDR3: TGTGCCAGCAGCCCCGACACAACCGGGGAGCTGTTTTTT.

In this sample, this clone turned up a few times. The chain carries TRBV27 and TRBJ1-6, with 7 bases fitting TRBD1. CDR3 length equals 15 residues. Germline CDR1 reads MNHEY; CDR2 reads SMNVEV (reference sequence). V was pared by 3 bases and J by 10 bases, with 9 bases of the junction left unmatched. CDR3 protein: CASSFTTGWGSPLHF. The CDR3 DNA reads as TGTGCCAGCAGTTTCACGACAGGGTGGGGATCACCCCTCCACTTT.

This clone has more than one count but fewer than ten. The junction shows a germline mismatch at one end, possibly a read error. The chain has TRBV18 and TRBJ1-2; D unresolved. Per the germline V gene, CDR1 is KGHSH and CDR2 is LQKENI. This CDR3 comprises 12 residues. The CDR3 DNA is TGTGCCAGCTCACCGCCGGACTACGGCTACACCTTC. Encoded protein: CASSPPDYGYTF.

This clone was counted a few times. The CDR3 nucleotides read TGTGCCAGCAGCCCCCCCCCGGACACTGAAGCTTTCTTT. The encoded protein is CASSPPPDTEAFF. V gene TRBV7-2 combines with J gene TRBJ1-1, with unresolved D. The germline V gene encodes CDR1 SGHTA and CDR2 FQGNSA. This CDR3 has 13 amino acids. With 5 bases removed from V and 3 bases from J, the gap between germline ends came to 10 bases. Drawing the rest from reference TRBV7-2 and TRBJ1-1, the complete variable domain is GAGVSQSPSNKVTEKGKDVELRCDPISGHTALYWYRQSLGQGLEFLIYFQGNSAPDKSGLPSDRFSAERTGGSVSTLTIQRTQQEDSAVYLCASSPPPDTEAFFGQGTRLTVV.

The rearrangement links TRBV15 to TRBJ2-7, with D possibly TRBD1 on 6 matching bases. Germline CDR1 reads LNHNV; CDR2 reads YYDKDF (reference sequence). V lost 4 bases to trimming and J lost 3 bases, with 13 bases between them. The CDR3 runs to 14 residues. The CDR3 DNA reads as TGTGCCACCAGCACACAGGGTTTTGGCTACGAGCAGTACTTC. Translation gives CATSTQGFGYEQYF.

J is TRBJ1-5 and V is TRBV9; D uncertain. The length of the CDR3 is 14 residues. Trimming cost V 0 bases and J 7 bases, with 11 bases left between them. In germline, CDR1 is SGDLS, CDR2 YYNGEE. The CDR3 loop reads CASSVDTESQPQHF. The CDR3 DNA follows: TGTGCCAGCAGCGTAGATACAGAGTCCCAGCCCCAGCATTTT.

This clone has just a few counts. The rearrangement joins TRBV28 to TRBJ2-3; 7 bases are shared with TRBD2. J was trimmed by 1 base and V by 7 bases; bases with no gene match: 2. The CDR3 is 13 residues long. The germline gives CDR1 MDHEN, CDR2 SYDVKM. CDR3 nucleotide sequence: TGTGCCAGCAACCGGGGGGGCACAGATACGCAGTATTTT. This gives the protein CASNRGGTDTQYF.

CDR3 residues: CASSYQERGYGYTF. The CDR3 coding sequence is TGTGCCAGCAGTTACCAGGAACGGGGCTATGGCTACACCTTC. The V and J genes are TRBV6-6 and TRBJ1-2; no firm D call. Trimming cost V 2 bases and J 4 bases, with 11 bases left between them. The CDR3 runs to 14 residues. CDR1 and CDR2 (germline): MNHNY, SVGAGI (reference sequence).

In its sample, this clone was seen once. The J gene is TRBJ1-2, the V gene TRBV2; 10 bases match TRBD1. The germline V gene has CDR1 SNHLY and CDR2 FYNNEI. This CDR3 spans 15 amino acids. Unmatched junction bases numbered 6, after V lost 4 bases and J lost 4 bases. This CDR3 is CASSATRQGAYGYTF. The CDR3 region has the DNA TGTGCCAGCAGTGCAACCCGACAGGGGGCCTATGGCTACACCTTC.

The chain carries TRBV5-1 and TRBJ2-7, with D tentatively TRBD2 (5 bases). There are 12 residues in the CDR3. Germline V gives CDR1 SGHRS, CDR2 YFSETQ. The V end was cut by 4 bases, the J end by 3 bases, with 8 bases between. The CDR3 protein is CASSPGVYEQYF. CDR3 sequence (DNA): TGCGCCAGCAGCCCCGGGGTCTACGAGCAGTACTTC.

This clone was observed a few times. V usage is TRBV10-2 and J usage is TRBJ1-1; D gene uncertain. The CDR3 loop spans 14 amino acids. V shed 2 bases and J shed 2 bases, with 9 bases lying between them. From germline, CDR1 is WSHSY and CDR2 SAAADI. The CDR3, as DNA: TGCGCCAGCAGTGAGCCCGGGAGTAACACTGAAGCTTTCTTT. Translated, it gives CASSEPGSNTEAFF.

This clone was seen more than once but under ten times. Its ends do not fully match the called genes, so a read error is possible. V usage is TRBV5-4 and J usage is TRBJ1-2; D is possibly TRBD1 (5 bases). The germline V gene encodes CDR1 SGHNT and CDR2 YYREEE (reference sequence). CDR3 length: 14 residues. Written as DNA, the CDR3 is TGTGCCAGCAGCTTGTCAGGGTCGGGCTATGGCTACCCCTTC. It specifies CASSLSGSGYGYPF. Filled out from reference TRBV5-4 and TRBJ1-2, the complete variable domain reads ETGVTQSPTHLIKTRGQQVTLRCSSQSGHNTVSWYQQALGQGPQFIFQYYREEENGRGNFPPRFSGLQFPNYSSELNVNALELDDSALYLCASSLSGSGYGYPFGSGTRLTVV.